One sample yielded the 23 T cell receptor beta chains listed below, sequenced in a study of cytomegalovirus exposure and HLA in healthy donors (dated by TCRdb to about 2017). Libraries were made using the immunoSEQ multiplex PCR assay. The multiplex PCR relied on a mix of 60 forward primers for TCR Vbeta segments and 13 reverse primers for TCR Jbeta segments. Held by TCRdb, this immuneACCESS table contains in-frame sequences only and omits some clones. Under half of the omission traces to an unresolved V gene where checked; the cause of the rest is unknown. This sample's records show fewer than 130,000 clones. The ten largest clones take up around 0.6% of the sample. Sequenced input: PBMCs. These receptors were collected from a man in his fifties in good health and CMV-seronegative.

This rearrangement joins TRBV4-3 to TRBJ1-4; the match to TRBD1 covers 8 bases. Germline trimming cut 1 base from V and 9 bases from J; bases unmatched to any gene: 4. The CDR3 is made up of 14 amino acids. The germline V gene has CDR1 LGHNA and CDR2 YSLEER. CDR3 amino acids: CASSQGDRSKKLFF. The CDR3 DNA follows: TGCGCCAGCAGCCAAGGGGACAGGTCGAAAAAACTGTTTTTT.

The chain's CDR3 is CASSFMGQGTYNEQFF. The CDR3 nucleotides read TGCGCCAGCAGCTTCATGGGACAGGGAACCTACAATGAGCAGTTCTTC. This chain uses TRBV5-1 with TRBJ2-1; 9 bases are a match to TRBD1. The CDR3 has 16 residues. Germline V gene data show CDR1 as SGHRS and CDR2 as YFSETQ. Trimming at V came to 2 bases and at J to 2 bases, leaving 5 bases not matched to a gene.

The chain couples TRBV5-6 to TRBJ1-2; 7 nucleotides match TRBD1. Trimming took 0 bases from V and 5 from J; bases not matched to a gene: 7. Looked up from germline, CDR1 is SGHDT and CDR2 is YYEEEE. The CDR3 has 15 residues. The CDR3 loop is CASSLERGRGYGYTF. DNA of the CDR3: TGTGCCAGCAGCTTGGAAAGGGGGCGAGGGTATGGCTACACCTTC.

The chain joins TRBV5-1 to TRBJ1-1, with 7 bases aligning to TRBD1. J gave up 4 bases and V 1 base, and 4 bases lay outside the gene matches. The CDR3 is 14 amino acids. Germline assignment: CDR1 SGHRS and CDR2 YFSETQ. The chain's CDR3 is CASSLRGPGTEAFF. In DNA, the CDR3 is TGCGCCAGCAGCTTGAGGGGGCCCGGCACTGAAGCTTTCTTT.

The DNA of the CDR3 is TGCGCCAGCAGCTCACAGGGTATCGAGCAGTACTTC. Translation gives CASSSQGIEQYF. The chain couples TRBV5-1 to TRBJ2-7; tentatively, D is TRBD1 (6 bases). From germline, CDR1 is SGHRS and CDR2 YFSETQ. CDR3 length equals 12 residues. The V end was cut by 3 bases, the J end by 6 bases, with 10 bases between.

This chain links TRBV5-6 with TRBJ2-6; TRBD2 might be the D (5 bases). V dropped 7 bases and J dropped 0 bases, with 11 bases sitting between them. CDR1 is SGHDT, CDR2 YYEEEE, per germline. The CDR3 has 15 residues. The CDR3 loop is CASRLEGSGANVLTF. The CDR3 DNA is TGTGCCAGCCGGTTAGAGGGCTCTGGGGCCAACGTCCTGACTTTC.

The rearrangement links TRBV7-2 to TRBJ1-1; TRBD1 agrees at 7 bases. Trimming removed 5 bases from V and 4 bases from J; junction bases left unmatched: 10. CDR3 length equals 15 residues. Germline CDR1 reads SGHTA; CDR2 reads FQGNSA. CDR3 sequence (DNA): TGTGCCAGCAGCGCACGGACAGGACTGAGCACTGAAGCTTTCTTT. Amino acids: CASSARTGLSTEAFF.

The genes are TRBV6-1 and TRBJ1-1; D might be TRBD1 (5 bases). The CDR3 runs 15 residues. Per germline, CDR1 MNHNS and CDR2 SASEGT. Trimming removed 7 bases at V and 4 bases at J, with 19 bases between. The CDR3 sequence: CASTSISGVSTEAFF. The CDR3 DNA reads as TGTGCCAGCACCTCAATATCGGGGGTTAGCACTGAAGCTTTCTTT.

The chain links TRBV5-1 to TRBJ2-1; 7 bases map to TRBD2. The CDR3 is 13 amino acids. Germline assignment: CDR1 SGHRS and CDR2 YFSETQ. V lost 3 bases to trimming and J lost 10 bases; unmatched junction nucleotides: 7. The DNA for the CDR3 is TGCGCCAGCAGCTCGCGGGACTACGAAGAGCAGTTCTTC. Translated: CASSSRDYEEQFF.

V is TRBV5-4 and J is TRBJ2-1, with 14 bases that match TRBD2. Germline V lookup: CDR1 SGHNT, CDR2 YYREEE (reference sequence). Unmatched junction bases numbered 11, after V lost 4 bases and J lost 2 bases. The CDR3 consists of 19 residues. The CDR3 sequence: CASSRGLAGERNAYNEQFF. Here the CDR3 DNA reads TGTGCCAGCAGCCGGGGACTAGCGGGGGAGAGAAATGCCTACAATGAGCAGTTCTTC.

On this clone: Other nucleotide sequences from this sample produce the same CDR3. The chain employs TRBV18 and TRBJ1-4; tentatively, D is TRBD1 (5 bases). Germline CDR1 KGHSH, CDR2 LQKENI. This CDR3 contains 14 residues. Trimming cost V 1 base and J 7 bases, with 10 bases left between them. CDR3 sequence (DNA): TGTGCCAGCTCACCACAGGGGAGGGGTGAAAAACTGTTTTTT. The encoded protein is CASSPQGRGEKLFF.

V usage is TRBV5-6 and J usage is TRBJ2-3; 9 bases agree with TRBD1. CDR3 size: 13 residues. The germline V gene has CDR1 SGHDT and CDR2 YYEEEE. Trimming at V came to 3 bases and at J to 10 bases, leaving 6 bases not matched to a gene. The CDR3 reads CASSSYRGHAQYF. As DNA, the CDR3 is TGTGCCAGCAGCTCTTACAGGGGGCACGCGCAGTATTTT.

The chain uses TRBV30 and TRBJ1-5; D might be TRBD1 (6 bases). The CDR3 has 13 amino acids. V was cut by 3 bases and J by 4 bases, with 10 bases left in between. CDR1 is GTSNPN and CDR2 is SVGIG in the germline V gene (reference sequence). The CDR3 spells CAWRRGLNQPQHF. The DNA for the CDR3 is TGTGCCTGGAGGAGGGGGTTAAATCAGCCCCAGCATTTT.

The V call is TRBV7-8, the J call TRBJ1-1; no firm D call. Trimming shortened V by 2 bases and J by 1 base, and 8 bases separated the two germline ends. Per the germline V gene, CDR1 is SGHVS and CDR2 is FQNEAQ. The CDR3 consists of 14 residues. The CDR3 sequence: CASSLIAGNTEAFF. CDR3 DNA: TGTGCCAGCAGCTTAATCGCAGGGAACACTGAAGCTTTCTTT.

CDR3 sequence: CASSRGTGGRDEQYF. CDR3 nucleotide sequence: TGTGCCAGCAGTCGTGGGACAGGGGGCAGGGACGAGCAGTACTTC. V and J are TRBV6-6 and TRBJ2-7; 12 nucleotides line up with TRBD1. From germline, CDR1 is MNHNY and CDR2 SVGAGI (reference sequence). V trimming: 5 bases; J trimming: 5 bases; junction bases outside the gene matches: 7. The CDR3 is 15 residues long.

The V call is TRBV5-6, the J call TRBJ2-5, with 8 bases matching TRBD1. The J segment lost 5 bases and the V segment lost 5 bases, leaving 11 bases of the junction unmatched. Germline-derived CDR1 and CDR2 are SGHDT and YYEEEE. CDR3 length equals 15 residues. The CDR3 reads CASRVDRARRETQYF. The CDR3 nucleotides read TGTGCCAGCAGGGTGGACAGGGCGAGGAGGGAGACCCAGTACTTC.

The chain links TRBV9 to TRBJ1-1; D uncertain. Germline CDR1 and CDR2: SGDLS and YYNGEE. This CDR3 region has 15 residues. V lost 4 bases, J lost 2 bases, and 15 bases lay in between. CDR3 loop: CASSIGTRFNTEAFF. The CDR3 DNA reads as TGTGCCAGCAGCATTGGCACCAGATTCAACACTGAAGCTTTCTTT.

V and J are TRBV10-3 and TRBJ1-2; no firm D call. CDR1 and CDR2 (germline): ENHRY, SYGVKD. The V gene lost 2 bases and the J gene lost 8 bases, with 15 bases spanning the gap. The length of the CDR3 is 14 residues. CDR3 amino acids: CAISEGSSGRGYTF. CDR3 DNA: TGTGCCATCAGTGAGGGATCCTCAGGTCGGGGCTACACCTTC.

The gene calls are TRBV7-9 and TRBJ2-1; D call uncertain. Trimming pared 1 base from V and 2 bases from J, leaving 9 bases between. This CDR3 region has 15 residues. CDR1 SEHNR and CDR2 FQNEAQ come from the germline V gene (reference sequence). The CDR3 sequence is CASSLVSQAYNEQFF. CDR3 bases: TGTGCCAGCAGCTTAGTCTCCCAGGCCTACAATGAGCAGTTCTTC.

This rearrangement joins TRBV5-4 to TRBJ2-5, with D possibly TRBD1 on 5 matching bases. Per germline, CDR1 SGHNT and CDR2 YYREEE (reference sequence). This CDR3 spans 14 amino acids. Trimming removed 1 base from V and 8 bases from J, with 15 bases in between. The CDR3 protein is CASSLYQGVSTQYF. CDR3 coding DNA: TGTGCCAGCAGCTTGTATCAGGGCGTTAGTACCCAGTACTTC. The full variable domain, with the rest looked up from reference TRBV5-4 and TRBJ2-5, is ETGVTQSPTHLIKTRGQQVTLRCSSQSGHNTVSWYQQALGQGPQFIFQYYREEENGRGNFPPRFSGLQFPNYSSELNVNALELDDSALYLCASSLYQGVSTQYFGPGTRLLVL.

CDR3 sequence reads: CASSYSRRGTYEQYF. CDR3 nucleotide sequence: TGTGCCAGCAGTTACTCGAGGCGGGGCACCTACGAGCAGTACTTC. The chain carries TRBV6-5 and TRBJ2-7; D is perhaps TRBD2 (6 bases). The CDR3 has 15 residues. V lost 0 bases to trimming and J lost 2 bases, with 11 bases between them. Germline V gene data show CDR1 as MNHEY and CDR2 as SVGAGI.

The genes are TRBV5-1 and TRBJ2-7, with 12 bases lining up with TRBD1. J lost 2 bases, V lost 4 bases, and 7 bases had no gene match. Germline-derived CDR1 and CDR2 are SGHRS and YFSETQ. The CDR3 is 16 residues long. CDR3 in DNA: TGCGCCAGCAGCGGAGGGACAGGGGGCAAGGCCTACGAGCAGTACTTC. Translating gives CASSGGTGGKAYEQYF.

V gene TRBV7-2 combines with J gene TRBJ2-7; TRBD1 matches 7 bases. The germline V gene encodes CDR1 SGHTA and CDR2 FQGNSA. The J segment lost 6 bases and the V segment lost 7 bases, leaving 15 bases of the junction unmatched. This CDR3 is built from 15 residues. The DNA for the CDR3 is TGTGCCAGCATCCCAACCGGGACAGCCCCTGGCGAGCAGTACTTC. This encodes CASIPTGTAPGEQYF.